Listed below are T cell receptor beta chains from one sample, sequenced in a study of T cells in Graves' hyperthyroidism and ophthalmopathy. TCRdb used MiXCR to reprocess the multiplex PCR reads, holding one entry per CDR3 protein. The sample consists of more than 250,000 distinct CDR3 sequences, over 12% of them appearing once. Sequenced material: blood. These receptors originate from a woman aged 45-65 years with Graves' hyperthyroidism that later progressed to Graves' ophthalmopathy. CDR3s include the opening cysteine and the closing phenylalanine or tryptophan. Fields, in order: D gene, J gene, V gene, CDR3 length, clone size, CDR3 protein, CDR3 DNA. A D gene is named only where the DNA matches it firmly. Clone size, where shown, is once, few, many, or a class for clones that have expanded.

>-|TRBJ2-5|TRBV29-1|13|many
CSVVTDRQETQYF
TGCAGCGTTGTGACAGACCGCCAAGAGACCCAGTACTTC
>-|TRBJ2-2|TRBV2|13|many
CASSKGETGELFF
TGTGCCAGCAGCAAAGGGGAGACCGGGGAGCTGTTTTTT
>-|TRBJ2-5|TRBV3-1|15|many
CASSQDIGGGETQYF
TGTGCCAGCAGCCAAGATATTGGTGGCGGGGAGACCCAGTACTTC
>-|TRBJ1-2|TRBV28|17|many
CASSLIGEAGLSYGYTF
TGTGCCAGCAGTTTAATCGGCGAGGCAGGCCTTTCTTATGGCTACACCTTC
>-|TRBJ2-2|TRBV12-3/TRBV12-4|14|many
CASSFLGIPGELFF
TGTGCCAGCAGTTTCTTAGGGATACCGGGGGAGCTGTTTTTT
>-|TRBJ1-5|TRBV28|14|many
CASSLGQNNQPQHF
TGTGCCAGCAGTTTAGGGCAGAACAATCAGCCCCAGCATTTT
>TRBD1|TRBJ1-5|TRBV3-1|15|many
CASSQEAGGTQPQHF
TGTGCCAGCAGCCAAGAGGCAGGGGGAACTCAGCCCCAGCATTTT
>TRBD2|TRBJ2-2|TRBV7-3|16|few
CASSPSSGSGTGELFF
TGTGCCAGCAGCCCCTCTAGCGGGAGTGGAACCGGGGAGCTGTTTTTT
>TRBD2|TRBJ2-1|TRBV7-9|18|many
CASSGQGLAYTSYNEQFF
TGTGCCAGCAGCGGGCAGGGACTAGCGTACACCTCCTACAATGAGCAGTTCTTC
>TRBD1|TRBJ1-4|TRBV28|13|-
CATRQGPPEKLFF
TGTGCCACGCGACAGGGCCCCCCTGAAAAACTGTTTTTT
>-|TRBJ1-2|TRBV29-1|13|-
CSVEWESMEGYTF
TGCAGCGTTGAGTGGGAGTCAATGGAGGGCTACACCTTC
>-|TRBJ1-1|TRBV3-1|13|many
CASSQKTITYAFF
TGTGCCAGCAGCCAAAAAACAATAACTTATGCTTTCTTT
>-|TRBJ1-5|TRBV7-8|15|many
CASSLGGRNNQPQHF
TGTGCCAGCAGCTTAGGGGGGCGGAACAATCAGCCCCAGCATTTT
>-|TRBJ2-3|TRBV11-2|15|many
CASSLTGWRTDTQYF
TGTGCCAGCAGCTTAACAGGGTGGAGAACAGATACGCAGTATTTT
>TRBD1|TRBJ2-3|TRBV5-1|14|many
CASSVRGLPDTQYF
TGCGCCAGCAGCGTGAGGGGGCTCCCAGATACGCAGTATTTT
>-|TRBJ2-1|TRBV28|17|many
CASSPHLDKIPYNEQFF
TGTGCCAGCAGTCCCCACCTCGACAAAATACCCTACAATGAGCAGTTCTTC
>-|TRBJ2-1|TRBV15|15|many
CATSRDGRSYNEQFF
TGTGCCACCAGCAGAGACGGCCGCTCCTACAATGAGCAGTTCTTC
>TRBD1|TRBJ2-7|TRBV5-6|15|few
CASSGDRWSSYEQYF
TGTGCCAGCAGCGGGGACAGGTGGAGCTCCTACGAGCAGTACTTC
>-|TRBJ2-2|TRBV28|16|-
CASSPLYIHNTGELFF
TGTGCCAGCAGTCCACTATATATACATAACACCGGGGAGCTGTTTTTT
>-|TRBJ2-1|TRBV10-1|14|-
CASSRGGNVNEQFF
TGCGCCAGCAGTCGAGGTGGGAATGTCAATGAGCAGTTCTTC
>-|TRBJ1-2|TRBV20-1|14|many
CSARAQFDGFGYTF
TGCAGTGCTAGAGCCCAATTCGACGGTTTTGGCTACACCTTC
>-|TRBJ1-1|TRBV4-1|16|few
CASSQDPILRGREAFF
TGCGCCAGCAGCCAAGACCCAATACTCAGAGGTCGGGAAGCTTTCTTT
>-|TRBJ2-7|TRBV10-3|14|many
CAISESLQTYEQYF
TGTGCCATCAGTGAGTCGCTCCAAACCTACGAGCAGTACTTC
>TRBD2|TRBJ2-3|TRBV3-1|15|many
CASSRELAGADTQYF
TGTGCCAGCAGCCGGGAACTAGCGGGAGCAGATACGCAGTATTTT
>-|TRBJ1-1|TRBV28|15|many
CASSSGRLMNTEAFF
TGTGCCAGCAGCTCGGGCAGACTGATGAACACTGAAGCTTTCTTT
>-|TRBJ2-6|TRBV18|16|many
CASSPNSLSGANVLTF
TGTGCCAGCTCACCAAACAGCCTCTCTGGGGCCAACGTCCTGACTTTC
>-|TRBJ2-1|TRBV18|17|few
CASSPPYPERDYNEQFF
TGTGCCAGCTCACCACCGTACCCGGAACGGGACTACAATGAGCAGTTCTTC
>-|TRBJ2-2|TRBV28|14|-
CASDRSKNTGELFF
TGTGCCAGTGACCGGTCCAAGAACACCGGGGAGCTGTTTTTT
>TRBD1|TRBJ2-5|TRBV5-6|16|many
CASSLDLTGGGETQYF
TGTGCCAGCAGCCTCGACCTCACAGGGGGCGGTGAGACCCAGTACTTC